Below are 18 T cell receptor beta chains sequenced from a single sample in a study of blood T cell repertoires in COVID-19. The method was immunoSEQ multiplex PCR; TCRdb's version includes in-frame clones alone and lacks a portion of them. The sample shows 350,000 or so clones, 80% to 95% of them seen only once. Sequenced sample: PBMCs or T cells enriched from blood (not recorded which). The receptors here all came from a woman in her thirties who had recovered from COVID-19.

The chain couples TRBV7-2 to TRBJ2-7; TRBD1 agrees at 9 bases. The ends lost 5 bases at V and 7 bases at J; junction bases unmatched: 6. Germline values: CDR1 SGHTA, CDR2 FQGNSA. The CDR3 length is 13 residues. CDR3 DNA: TGTGCCAGCAGCCCAGGACAGGGGAGGGAGCAGTACTTC. Translating it yields CASSPGQGREQYF.

The chain uses TRBV6-6 and TRBJ1-2; 8 nucleotides align to TRBD1. CDR3 length: 16 residues. Unmatched junction bases numbered 11, after V lost 2 bases and J lost 6 bases. The V gene's germline CDR1 is MNHNY and CDR2 SVGAGI (reference sequence). CDR3 amino acids: CASSYLYSPDRDGYTF. The CDR3 coding sequence is TGTGCCAGCAGTTACCTTTATTCCCCGGACAGGGATGGCTACACCTTC.

CDR3 protein: CASSQYSGGAWTYEQYF. The CDR3 DNA follows: TGTGCCAGCAGCCAGTATTCGGGCGGGGCTTGGACCTACGAGCAGTACTTC. This rearrangement joins TRBV3-1 (or the pseudogene TRBV3-2) to TRBJ2-7; possibly TRBD2 for D (6 bases). The CDR3 covers 17 residues. V was clipped by 3 bases and J by 2 bases, with 20 bases between them. Germline CDR1 LGHDT, CDR2 YNNKEL (reference sequence).

The rearrangement joins TRBV3-1 (or the pseudogene TRBV3-2) to TRBJ1-1; 7 nucleotides align to TRBD1. Looked up from germline, CDR1 is LGHDT and CDR2 is YNNKEL (reference sequence). V lost 2 bases, J lost 0 bases, and 3 bases stayed unmatched. The CDR3 consists of 15 residues. CDR3 sequence: CASSQTGVMNTEAFF. Here the CDR3 DNA reads TGTGCCAGCAGCCAAACAGGGGTCATGAACACTGAAGCTTTCTTT.

The V call is TRBV27, the J call TRBJ2-2, with a possible D match to TRBD2 (6 bases). The germline CDR1 and CDR2 sequences are MNHEY and SMNVEV (reference sequence). CDR3 length: 14 residues. Trimming left V 1 base short and J 7 bases short, with 10 bases between. DNA for the CDR3: TGTGCCAGCAGTTTATGGGGGGTTAACGGGGAGCTGTTTTTT. Encoded protein: CASSLWGVNGELFF.

The J gene is TRBJ2-3, the V gene TRBV3-1 (or the pseudogene TRBV3-2), with 12 bases aligning to TRBD2. Germline V CDR1 and CDR2: LGHDT, YNNKEL (reference sequence). The J segment lost 4 bases and the V segment lost 0 bases, leaving 8 bases of the junction unmatched. This CDR3 is 18 amino acids long. CDR3 DNA sequence: TGTGCCAGCAGCCAAGATTCGTGGGCTAGCGGGGGGGCAGATACGCAGTATTTT. It translates to CASSQDSWASGGADTQYF.

The rearrangement links TRBV5-4 to TRBJ2-7; 9 nucleotides agree with TRBD1. The CDR3 consists of 14 residues. Germline trimming cut 4 bases from V and 1 base from J; bases unmatched to any gene: 3. CDR1 and CDR2 from the germline V gene are SGHNT and YYREEE (reference sequence). The CDR3 coding sequence is TGTGCCAGCAGCCCTGGACAGGGGTCCTACGAGCAGTACTTC. Its translation: CASSPGQGSYEQYF.

This sequence joins TRBV27 and TRBJ1-1, with 7 bases lining up with TRBD1. The CDR3 spans 15 residues. The ends lost 2 bases at V and 1 base at J; junction bases unmatched: 4. Germline CDR1 is MNHEY and CDR2 is SMNVEV (reference sequence). The CDR3 reads CASSLQGQPNTEAFF. CDR3 coding DNA: TGTGCCAGCAGTTTACAGGGACAGCCGAACACTGAAGCTTTCTTT.

The CDR3 bases are TGTGCCTGGAGTGCAGGGGGGAGCTCTGGAAACACCATATATTTT. As protein: CAWSAGGSSGNTIYF. This chain links TRBV30 with TRBJ1-3; TRBD1 matches at 7 bases. The CDR3 contains 15 residues. Germline CDR1 reads GTSNPN; CDR2 reads SVGIG (reference sequence). V lost 1 base to trimming and J lost 0 bases; unmatched junction nucleotides: 3.

The rearrangement uses TRBV30 and TRBJ1-1, with a possible D match to TRBD1 (6 bases). V lost 0 bases, J lost 11 bases, and 16 bases lay in between. Germline CDR1 GTSNPN, CDR2 SVGIG (reference sequence). The CDR3 length is 13 residues. The CDR3 region has the DNA TGTGCCTGGAGTGTACAAGGGGGATCAAGGGCTTTCTTT. This sequence encodes CAWSVQGGSRAFF.

J is TRBJ1-1 and V is TRBV3-1 (or the pseudogene TRBV3-2), with a possible D match to TRBD1 (6 bases). CDR1 is LGHDT and CDR2 is YNNKEL in the germline V gene (reference sequence). This CDR3 is built from 15 residues. Trimming stripped 3 bases from V and 4 bases from J, with 15 bases between. The CDR3 protein is CASSHIGGGGTEAFF. For the CDR3, the DNA is TGTGCCAGCAGCCATATTGGGGGGGGCGGCACTGAAGCTTTCTTT.

In its sample, this clone was seen once. The chain joins TRBV7-3 to TRBJ2-1, with 12 bases lining up with TRBD2. The V segment lost 5 bases and the J segment 1 base; nucleotides outside the gene matches: 9. CDR1 SGHTA and CDR2 FQGTGA come from the germline V gene. This CDR3 comprises 18 residues. The chain's CDR3 is CASSPKASGRDSYNEQFF. The CDR3 DNA sequence: TGTGCCAGCAGCCCGAAAGCTAGCGGGAGGGATTCCTACAATGAGCAGTTCTTC.

This chain joins TRBV28 and TRBJ2-7; TRBD2 agrees at 11 bases. The CDR3 runs to 16 residues. Germline CDR1 and CDR2: MDHEN and SYDVKM. Trimming cost V 2 bases and J 5 bases; bases outside gene matches: 8. The CDR3 region is CASSLGGLAGGDEQYF. CDR3 nucleotide sequence: TGTGCCAGCAGTTTAGGGGGGCTAGCGGGAGGTGACGAGCAGTACTTC.

The V call is TRBV5-1, the J call TRBJ2-1; TRBD2 aligns across 10 bases. After removal of 1 base from V and 8 bases from J, the junction contained 6 bases not matched to a gene. The CDR3 runs to 15 residues. Germline V CDR1 and CDR2: SGHRS, YFSETQ. CDR3 sequence reads: CASSLTSGAGDEQFF. CDR3 sequence (DNA): TGCGCCAGCAGCTTGACTAGCGGGGCTGGGGATGAGCAGTTCTTC.

The CDR3 coding sequence is TGTGCCAGCAGCCAAGAAGGGGGCTATGGCTACACCTTC. Protein product: CASSQEGGYGYTF. The chain carries TRBV3-1 (or the pseudogene TRBV3-2) and TRBJ1-2; TRBD1 is a possible D gene (6 bases). The CDR3 is 13 residues long. Germline CDR1 LGHDT, CDR2 YNNKEL (reference sequence). V was clipped by 0 bases and J by 4 bases, with 6 bases between them.

This clone came up once. The chain couples TRBV7-9 to TRBJ2-7, with D possibly being TRBD1 (6 bases). This CDR3 has 14 amino acids. Trimming left V 0 bases short and J 6 bases short, with 12 bases between. Germline lookup yields CDR1 SEHNR and CDR2 FQNEAQ (reference sequence). CDR3 sequence reads: CASSLAQGSSEQYF. The CDR3 DNA reads as TGTGCCAGCAGCTTAGCACAGGGATCGTCCGAGCAGTACTTC. Variable domain in full (rest from reference TRBV7-9 and TRBJ2-7): DTGVSQNPRHKITKRGQNVTFRCDPISEHNRLYWYRQTLGQGPEFLTYFQNEAQLEKSRLLSDRFSAERPKGSFSTLEIQRTEQGDSAMYLCASSLAQGSSEQYFGPGTRLTVT.

The gene calls are TRBV9 and TRBJ2-7; the D is unclear. The CDR3 contains 14 residues. CDR1 SGDLS and CDR2 YYNGEE come from the germline V gene. The germline V and J ends were trimmed by 0 bases and 2 bases, with 9 bases remaining between them. CDR3 nucleotide sequence: TGTGCCAGCAGCGTAGACCTAGGCCCCTACGAGCAGTACTTC. Translated: CASSVDLGPYEQYF.

The V and J genes are TRBV11-2 and TRBJ2-3, with D perhaps TRBD1 (6 bases). CDR3 length: 13 residues. Germline V CDR1 and CDR2: SGHAT, FQNNGV. V lost 7 bases and J 4 bases, leaving 12 bases between the germline ends. The CDR3 coding sequence is TGTGCCAGCACTCCCCCAGGGGCAGATACGCAGTATTTT. Amino acids: CASTPPGADTQYF.